The present TCR beta chain was sequenced within a study of CD4 T cells in relation to SARS-CoV-2 and coronaviruses (dated by TCRdb to the early 2020s). Regarding the study in general: In the ViraFEST assay, PBMCs were cultured with antigen for under eleven days, after which TCR beta CDR3s were sequenced to identify clonal expansions specific to the antigen. An HIV-1 Nef peptide pool or a no-peptide culture served as the negative reference condition. HLA restriction was mapped for shared crossreactive spike epitopes using patient-derived lymphoblastoid cell lines. The study assessed, at the TCR clonotype level, memory CD4+ T cell crossreactivity between SARS-CoV-2 and common cold coronavirus spike proteins. The Adaptive Biotechnologies TCR-sequencing kit was used to sequence samples from a few pre-COVID donors and the naive versus memory experiments, while other data came from Illumina-based sequencing. A different, Illumina-based TCR-beta assay was used to sequence expansion assays from other donors in the study. Study-wide findings and limitations: Crossreactivity analysis centred on spike protein, so crossreactivity against other viral proteins was not assessed. In approximately 65% of donors, memory CD4+ clonotypes turned up that crossrecognized SARS-CoV-2 and at least one common cold coronavirus spike. The study was constrained by small numbers of patients and of tested TCRs. Pre-pandemic and post-infection samples were not both contributed by any donor, so tracing of the source of pre-existing responses was limited. Compared with monoreactive clones, crossreactive clones had significantly weaker SARS-CoV-2-driven expansion, a result consistent with antigenic imprinting.

CDR1 and CDR2 were assigned from the germline V gene as SGHTA and FQGNSA. At the junction V is shortened by 1 base and J by 4 bases, with 10 bases in between. Spanning cysteine to phenylalanine, the CDR3 consists of 14 amino acids. Only the CDR3 part of the read is kept: 42 bases, read in frame from the first base. A note on this clone: It has no known antigen specificity. Nothing much larger sits one base from this clone, and base qualities are not available.

CD4+ T cells from unexposed donors were collected before the COVID-19 pandemic (2011-2018). The EasySep CD4+ T cell isolation kit was used to isolate CD4+ T cells once the cultures had run for 9 to 11 days. Unexposed donor CD4+ T cells were tested for reactivity to SARS-CoV-2 S and N and four common cold coronavirus spike pools, as cell number allowed. Each well received 2.2 million or so PBMCs, cultured in IMDM supplemented with about 5.4% human AB serum and around 9 IU/ml IL-2. Half of the culture medium was replaced with fresh IL-2-containing medium on days 3 and 7. In general, every peptide culture condition was set up in three replicate wells. Leukapheresis product for the unexposed donors was purchased commercially. PBMCs were isolated from leukapheresis product or whole blood by Ficoll-Paque PLUS gradient centrifugation. PBMCs were either cryopreserved at -140 degrees C or used fresh in the expansion assay. The QIAamp Micro DNA Kit was used to extract genomic DNA from the CD4+ T cells.

Library creation used the immunoSEQ multiplex PCR assay. Under the source paper's analysis protocol: During preprocessing, nonproductive sequences were removed, along with CDR3s that did not begin with C, did not end with F or W, or were shorter than 7 amino acids. Antigen-specific clonotypes were called with the MANAFEST web app on the basis of expansion relative to the reference and to other culture wells. A clone counted as positive if significantly expanded in 2 of 3 replicate wells versus the reference culture at FDR below 0.05. A further requirement for positive clones was significant expansion compared with all other tandem wells, along with an odds ratio above 5. Pairwise Levenshtein distance, computed with the stringdist R package after three terminal residues were trimmed from each end, was used as the measure of CDR3 homology. The clones in this table, taken by TCRdb from immuneACCESS, are in-frame only. Not every clone is retained; where verified, under half of the shortfall comes from an unresolved V gene, and the cause of the rest is unknown. Clonal size and the V and J genes are those of that table, whereas D and trimming came from the DNA. The table for this sample lists approximately 27,000 clones; roughly four fifths of them were counted only once. The biggest ten clones account for around 13% of the sample.

The rearrangement combines TRBV7-2 with TRBJ1-2, with the D gene uncertain. Specimen: CD4+ T cells from PBMCs, cultured in vitro. This TCR came from a human donor in good health. The CDR3 here reads CASSLGQPFYGYTF. The nucleotides are TGTGCCAGCAGCTTAGGGCAGCCCTTCTATGGCTACACCTTC. The CDR3 plus the reference TRBV7-2 and TRBJ1-2 genes for the other parts give the full variable domain: GAGVSQSPSNKVTEKGKDVELRCDPISGHTALYWYRQSLGQGLEFLIYFQGNSAPDKSGLPSDRFSAERTGGSVSTLTIQRTQQEDSAVYLCASSLGQPFYGYTFGSGTRLTVV.